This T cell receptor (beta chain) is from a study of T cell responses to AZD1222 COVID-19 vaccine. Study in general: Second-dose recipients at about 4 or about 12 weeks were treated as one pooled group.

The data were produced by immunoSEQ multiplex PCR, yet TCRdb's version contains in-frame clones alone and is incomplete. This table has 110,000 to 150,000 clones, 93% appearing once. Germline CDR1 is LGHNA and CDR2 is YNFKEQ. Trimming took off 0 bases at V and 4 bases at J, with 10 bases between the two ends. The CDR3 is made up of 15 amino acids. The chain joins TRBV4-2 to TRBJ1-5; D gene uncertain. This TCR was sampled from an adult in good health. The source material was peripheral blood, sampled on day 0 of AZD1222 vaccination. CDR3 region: CASSQDAGGNQPQHF. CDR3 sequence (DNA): TGTGCCAGCAGCCAAGATGCGGGTGGTAATCAGCCCCAGCATTTT.